A single sample is the source of the 32 T cell receptor beta chains below, sequenced in a study of human thymus T cells. TCRdb's table, derived via immunoSEQ multiplex PCR, lists solely in-frame clones and lacks some. The sample lists 100,000 to 150,000 clones; about 94% were seen once. Obtained as resections during corrective heart surgery, the thymus tissue was then studied. Sample: thymus tissue. The receptors originated from a boy in the first two years of life with a congenital heart defect but otherwise immunologically healthy.

The V call is TRBV27, the J call TRBJ2-1; 7 bases fit TRBD1. The V gene end was trimmed by 5 bases and the J gene end by 4 bases; junction bases not matched to a gene: 14. Germline-derived CDR1 and CDR2 are MNHEY and SMNVEV (reference sequence). The CDR3 sequence is 17 residues long. The CDR3 spells CASSALTGRGVYNEQFF. The DNA for the CDR3 is TGTGCCAGCAGTGCTCTGACAGGGCGTGGGGTGTACAATGAGCAGTTCTTC.

The chain employs TRBV19 and TRBJ1-2; TRBD1 aligns across 8 bases. This CDR3 is built from 15 residues. Trimming took 4 bases from V and 4 from J; bases not matched to a gene: 8. Germline values: CDR1 LNHDA, CDR2 SQIVND (reference sequence). The CDR3 loop is CASSNFGQGSYGYTF. In DNA, the CDR3 is TGTGCCAGTAGTAACTTCGGACAGGGCAGCTATGGCTACACCTTC.

The chain carries TRBV2 and TRBJ2-5; TRBD1 agrees at 8 bases. Germline CDR1 reads SNHLY; CDR2 reads FYNNEI. V lost 3 bases and J lost 1; bases outside the gene matches: 4. The CDR3 length is 15 residues. The CDR3 sequence is CASSDWQGAQETQYF. The CDR3 coding sequence is TGTGCCAGCAGTGACTGGCAGGGGGCCCAAGAGACCCAGTACTTC.

V usage is TRBV18 and J usage is TRBJ2-7; D may match TRBD1 or TRBD2 (5 bases each). This CDR3 comprises 16 residues. The germline V gene has CDR1 KGHSH and CDR2 LQKENI. Trimming stripped 3 bases from V and 3 bases from J, with 18 bases between. In nucleotides, the CDR3 is TGTGCCAGCTCACCCCAAGCTCTTACTGGGGGCTACGAGCAGTACTTC. It specifies CASSPQALTGGYEQYF.

This clone came up once. The rearrangement links TRBV5-1 to TRBJ1-1; a possible D gene is TRBD1 (6 bases). Between the trimmed V and J ends, which lost 4 bases and 1 base, there was a span of 14 bases. Per germline, CDR1 SGHRS and CDR2 YFSETQ. The CDR3 spans 15 residues. CDR3 DNA: TGCGCCAGCAGCCACCGGGGGCCAAGGAACACTGAAGCTTTCTTT. Amino acid sequence: CASSHRGPRNTEAFF. The variable domain in full, completed from reference TRBV5-1 and TRBJ1-1, reads KAGVTQTPRYLIKTRGQQVTLSCSPISGHRSVSWYQQTPGQGLQFLFEYFSETQRNKGNFPGRFSGRQFSNSRSEMNVSTLELGDSALYLCASSHRGPRNTEAFFGQGTRLTVV.

This clone was recorded only once. The gene calls are TRBV7-9 and TRBJ1-2; no clear D. V gave up 4 bases and J gave up 6 bases, with 21 bases separating them. This CDR3 has 16 residues. Per germline, CDR1 SEHNR and CDR2 FQNEAQ (reference sequence). The DNA for the CDR3 is TGTGCCAGCAGCTATACTCGTGGCGGGTCCGGGGATGGCTACACCTTC. It is translated as CASSYTRGGSGDGYTF.

CDR3: CASSDSVWVGGNTIYF. The CDR3 DNA is TGTGCCAGCAGTGACAGTGTGTGGGTAGGGGGAAACACCATATATTTT. V is TRBV2 and J is TRBJ1-3; D gene uncertain. The CDR3 is 16 amino acids. The V gene's germline CDR1 is SNHLY and CDR2 FYNNEI. Trimming stripped 3 bases from V and 4 bases from J, with 16 bases between.

This clone was seen just once. The chain joins TRBV11-2 to TRBJ2-4; D unclear. This CDR3 contains 14 residues. Looked up from germline, CDR1 is SGHAT and CDR2 is FQNNGV. Trimming took 2 bases from V and 6 from J, leaving 11 bases between them. The CDR3 DNA reads as TGTGCCAGCAGCTTAAGAGGACGCGTAAACATTCAGTACTTC. Its protein product is CASSLRGRVNIQYF. Full variable domain (outside the CDR3, taken from reference TRBV11-2 and TRBJ2-4): EAGVAQSPRYKIIEKRQSVAFWCNPISGHATLYWYQQILGQGPKLLIQFQNNGVVDDSQLPKDRFSAERLKGVDSTLKIQPAKLEDSAVYLCASSLRGRVNIQYFGAGTRLSVL.

CDR3 bases: TGTGCCAGCAGTCCCCCCGGGGAAAAAGGCACAGATACGCAGTATTTT. Translation gives CASSPPGEKGTDTQYF. The chain links TRBV27 to TRBJ2-3, with D perhaps TRBD2 (5 bases). The CDR3 totals 16 residues. Germline V gene data show CDR1 as MNHEY and CDR2 as SMNVEV (reference sequence). V lost 5 bases to trimming and J lost 1 base, with 16 bases between them.

This chain joins TRBV7-9 and TRBJ2-1, with 13 bases that match TRBD2. Germline CDR1 and CDR2: SEHNR and FQNEAQ (reference sequence). The junction had 12 bases not matched to a gene; V was cut back by 5 bases and J by 8 bases. The CDR3 sequence is 17 residues long. In DNA form, the CDR3 reads TGTGCCAGCAGCGATAGACTAGCGGGGGGCGGAGTGGATGAGCAGTTCTTC. Translated: CASSDRLAGGGVDEQFF.

The V call is TRBV5-4, the J call TRBJ2-1, with 7 bases aligning to TRBD2. The CDR3 is 15 amino acids. V trimming: 4 bases; J trimming: 0 bases; junction bases outside the gene matches: 4. CDR1 SGHNT and CDR2 YYREEE come from the germline V gene (reference sequence). CDR3 amino acids: CASSLRLASYNEQFF. DNA for the CDR3: TGTGCCAGCAGCCTACGACTAGCCTCCTACAATGAGCAGTTCTTC. Together with reference TRBV5-4 and TRBJ2-1, the CDR3 gives the full variable domain: ETGVTQSPTHLIKTRGQQVTLRCSSQSGHNTVSWYQQALGQGPQFIFQYYREEENGRGNFPPRFSGLQFPNYSSELNVNALELDDSALYLCASSLRLASYNEQFFGPGTRLTVL.

This sequence joins TRBV11-2 and TRBJ2-3, with D possibly being TRBD1 (6 bases). The CDR3 loop spans 17 amino acids. V lost 0 bases and J lost 2, with 15 bases in between. Per germline, CDR1 SGHAT and CDR2 FQNNGV. The CDR3 sequence: CASSLDSQGFSTDTQYF. Written as DNA, the CDR3 is TGTGCCAGCAGCTTAGATTCACAGGGTTTTTCCACAGATACGCAGTATTTT.

CDR3 amino acids: CASSPPGGGSYNEQFF. The DNA of the CDR3 is TGTGCCAGCAGCCCCCCGGGGGGGGGCTCCTACAATGAGCAGTTCTTC. The chain combines TRBV9 with TRBJ2-1; the match to TRBD2 covers 8 bases. This CDR3 comprises 16 residues. The ends lost 4 bases at V and 0 bases at J; junction bases unmatched: 6. Per the germline V gene, CDR1 is SGDLS and CDR2 is YYNGEE. Drawing the rest from reference TRBV9 and TRBJ2-1, the complete variable domain is DSGVTQTPKHLITATGQRVTLRCSPRSGDLSVYWYQQSLDQGLQFLIQYYNGEERAKGNILERFSAQQFPDLHSELNLSSLELGDSALYFCASSPPGGGSYNEQFFGPGTRLTVL.

The gene calls are TRBV28 and TRBJ1-1; D is uncertain. V was trimmed by 6 bases and J by 3 bases, leaving 11 bases between them. The CDR3 is 13 amino acids. The germline V gene encodes CDR1 MDHEN and CDR2 SYDVKM. The CDR3 DNA sequence: TGTGCCAGCAGGGTATCGGCGTACACTGAAGCTTTCTTT. Amino acids: CASRVSAYTEAFF.

V usage is TRBV28 and J usage is TRBJ2-1; no clear D. Trimming shortened V by 2 bases and J by 9 bases, and 5 bases separated the two germline ends. This CDR3 spans 11 amino acids. Germline V gene lookup returns CDR1 MDHEN and CDR2 SYDVKM. CDR3 sequence: CASSLKGEQFF. The CDR3 DNA sequence: TGTGCCAGCAGTTTAAAGGGTGAGCAGTTCTTC.

The chain joins TRBV6-4 to TRBJ2-3, with 14 positions matching TRBD2. Trimming at V came to 10 bases and at J to 5 bases, leaving 2 bases not matched to a gene. There are 13 residues in the CDR3. The germline V gene has CDR1 MRHNA and CDR2 SNTAGT. The CDR3 coding sequence is TGTGCCACCGGGACTAGCGGGGGAGATACGCAGTATTTT. Translating gives CATGTSGGDTQYF.

The chain uses TRBV5-4 and TRBJ2-5; the match to TRBD1 covers 7 bases. This CDR3 spans 17 amino acids. V dropped 4 bases and J dropped 1; count of bases not matched to a gene: 13. In germline, CDR1 is SGHNT, CDR2 YYREEE (reference sequence). Here the CDR3 reads CASSEANRQGIQETQYF. CDR3 coding DNA: TGTGCCAGCAGCGAAGCGAACCGACAGGGAATCCAAGAGACCCAGTACTTC.

The V gene is TRBV5-5, the J gene TRBJ2-7; no definite D call. With 5 bases removed from V and 7 bases from J, the gap between germline ends came to 16 bases. Germline V gene sequence: CDR1 SGHKS, CDR2 YYEKEE (reference sequence). This CDR3 is built from 13 residues. CDR3 protein: CASSPSTEREQYF. The CDR3, as DNA: TGTGCCAGCAGTCCGTCGACGGAAAGGGAGCAGTACTTC.

The chain uses TRBV4-3 and TRBJ2-6, with 11 positions matching TRBD1. The V gene's germline CDR1 is LGHNA and CDR2 YSLEER. The CDR3 consists of 18 residues. J lost 2 bases, V lost 0 bases, and 3 bases had no gene match. Here the CDR3 reads CASSQERGQGAGANVLTF. CDR3 coding DNA: TGCGCCAGCAGCCAAGAAAGGGGACAGGGGGCTGGGGCCAACGTCCTGACTTTC.

V is TRBV7-9 and J is TRBJ1-4; 10 nucleotides agree with TRBD1. There are 14 residues in the CDR3. V was pared by 5 bases and J by 8 bases, with 5 bases of the junction left unmatched. Germline V gene lookup returns CDR1 SEHNR and CDR2 FQNEAQ (reference sequence). The CDR3 protein is CASSGDRGGEKLFF. The CDR3 DNA reads as TGTGCCAGCAGCGGGGACAGGGGAGGCGAAAAACTGTTTTTT.

The chain combines TRBV5-6 with TRBJ2-3; no reliable D call. The CDR3 totals 15 residues. Between the trimmed V and J ends, which lost 4 bases and 6 bases, there was a span of 18 bases. Germline V CDR1 and CDR2: SGHDT, YYEEEE. The CDR3 bases are TGTGCCAGCAGCGCTCGAAGCTCAAGGTCCGATACGCAGTATTTT. This translates into CASSARSSRSDTQYF.

CDR3 region: CASRRGGTRKLFF. The CDR3 DNA sequence: TGTGCCAGCAGGAGAGGGGGGACGAGGAAACTGTTTTTT. V and J are TRBV2 and TRBJ1-4; D possibly corresponds to TRBD1 (6 bases). Trimming stripped 6 bases from V and 11 bases from J, with 16 bases between. The CDR3 spans 13 residues. CDR1 is SNHLY and CDR2 is FYNNEI in the germline V gene.

This chain links TRBV6-1 with TRBJ1-2; D might be TRBD1 (5 bases). The V and J ends lost 4 bases and 0 bases respectively, with 6 bases between them. Per germline, CDR1 MNHNS and CDR2 SASEGT. The CDR3 consists of 13 residues. The CDR3 is CASSAQANYGYTF. DNA of the CDR3: TGTGCCAGCAGTGCACAGGCTAACTATGGCTACACCTTC.

The chain employs TRBV10-2 and TRBJ2-3; tentative D call: TRBD1 (6 bases). The germline V and J ends were trimmed by 2 bases and 9 bases, with 9 bases remaining between them. The length of the CDR3 is 12 residues. Looked up from germline, CDR1 is WSHSY and CDR2 is SAAADI. Here the CDR3 reads CASSEAGTTQYF. The DNA for the CDR3 is TGCGCCAGCAGTGAGGCAGGGACAACGCAGTATTTT.

The chain couples TRBV5-1 to TRBJ1-2; no definite D call. Germline V gene data show CDR1 as SGHRS and CDR2 as YFSETQ. V lost 5 bases and J 5 bases, leaving 10 bases between the germline ends. The CDR3 totals 12 residues. The CDR3 sequence: CASRGSRYGYTF. CDR3 in DNA: TGCGCCAGCAGAGGCAGTCGATATGGCTACACCTTC.

This chain links TRBV7-3 with TRBJ2-3; 8 bases map to TRBD1. J gave up 3 bases and V 6 bases, and 8 bases lay outside the gene matches. The V gene's germline CDR1 is SGHTA and CDR2 FQGTGA. The length of the CDR3 is 15 residues. The CDR3 nucleotides are TGTGCCAGCAGTCCCCAGGGGGCAGGAACAGATACGCAGTATTTT. Translation: CASSPQGAGTDTQYF.

The chain uses TRBV4-3 and TRBJ1-1, with a tentative D call TRBD1 (5 bases). The CDR3 is 15 residues long. V lost 0 bases and J 4 bases, leaving 12 bases between the germline ends. Germline V gene sequence: CDR1 LGHNA, CDR2 YSLEER. The DNA of the CDR3 is TGCGCCAGCAGCCAAGAAAAGCGGGACTGCACTGAAGCTTTCTTT. As protein: CASSQEKRDCTEAFF.

The chain links TRBV4-3 to TRBJ2-1; D unresolved. Per the germline V gene, CDR1 is LGHNA and CDR2 is YSLEER. Trimming cost V 1 base and J 0 bases, with 7 bases left between them. The CDR3 has 15 amino acids. The CDR3 here is CASSQGTGSYNEQFF. The CDR3 DNA sequence: TGCGCCAGCAGCCAAGGTACGGGCTCCTACAATGAGCAGTTCTTC.

The chain recombines TRBV4-3 with TRBJ1-2; D ambiguous. Germline loops: CDR1 LGHNA, CDR2 YSLEER. This CDR3 comprises 18 residues. Trimming removed 1 base from V and 5 bases from J, with 23 bases in between. The CDR3 sequence: CASSQGPGTSPEGYGYTF. CDR3 bases: TGCGCCAGCAGCCAAGGTCCGGGCACCTCACCCGAAGGATATGGCTACACCTTC.

The V call is TRBV4-1, the J call TRBJ2-4; TRBD2 might be the D (5 bases). The CDR3 is 17 amino acids. The V and J ends lost 7 bases and 0 bases respectively, with 19 bases between them. Germline assignment: CDR1 MGHRA and CDR2 YSYEKL. The CDR3 reads CASTLDPSPSAKNIQYF. The CDR3 nucleotides read TGCGCCAGCACCTTGGACCCTAGCCCATCAGCCAAAAACATTCAGTACTTC.

The CDR3 DNA reads TGCGCCAGCAGCCAAGTTATGACTAGCGGTGTAGATACGCAGTATTTT. Protein sequence: CASSQVMTSGVDTQYF. The chain carries TRBV4-3 and TRBJ2-3, with TRBD2 matching 9 bases. CDR1 is LGHNA and CDR2 is YSLEER in the germline V gene. This CDR3 is 16 amino acids long. Trimming cost V 1 base and J 5 bases; bases outside gene matches: 7.

V gene TRBV12-5 combines with J gene TRBJ1-1, with 7 bases aligning to TRBD1. CDR3 length: 14 residues. The trim removed 1 base at V and 1 base at J, leaving 0 bases unmatched. CDR1 is LGHNT and CDR2 is FRNRAP in the germline V gene. The CDR3 DNA sequence: TGTGCTAGTGGTTTGGGACAGGGGAACACTGAAGCTTTCTTT. It is translated as CASGLGQGNTEAFF.